This entry lists 12 T cell receptor beta chains sequenced from one sample in a study of human T cells and chemical hapten exposure. Each CDR3 protein gets one entry after TCRdb re-called the 5' RACE reads with MiXCR. This table holds under 150,000 distinct CDR3 sequences, approximately 20% found once. Unfractionated whole blood served as the source for total RNA extraction. Receptor source: a human donor in good health.

This clonotype was seen a handful of times. This chain joins TRBV28 and TRBJ1-2; D gene uncertain. The germline V gene encodes CDR1 MDHEN and CDR2 SYDVKM. Trimming removed 3 bases at V and 4 bases at J, with 9 bases between. This CDR3 spans 13 amino acids. The CDR3: CASSFAPSYGYTF. CDR3 bases: TGTGCCAGCAGTTTTGCCCCTTCCTATGGCTACACCTTC.

The CDR3 nucleotides are TGTGCCATCAGTGAAAGAAACTCGCAGGGCACTGGCTACACCTTC. This gives the protein CAISERNSQGTGYTF. The chain employs TRBV10-3 and TRBJ1-2; tentative D call: TRBD1 (5 bases). Trimming removed 3 bases from V and 7 bases from J, with 18 bases in between. In germline, CDR1 is ENHRY, CDR2 SYGVKD. The CDR3 length is 15 residues.

The chain carries TRBV9 and TRBJ2-2, with TRBD2 matching 10 bases. This CDR3 comprises 19 residues. Trimming cost V 4 bases and J 7 bases; bases outside gene matches: 19. Germline lookup yields CDR1 SGDLS and CDR2 YYNGEE. This CDR3 reads CASSFEGTLSGRVDGELFF. In DNA form, the CDR3 reads TGTGCCAGCAGCTTCGAGGGGACTTTGAGCGGGAGGGTTGACGGGGAGCTGTTTTTT.

The V gene is TRBV27, the J gene TRBJ2-4; 8 positions match TRBD2. V lost 1 base and J lost 0; bases outside the gene matches: 5. The CDR3 totals 17 residues. Germline V gene lookup returns CDR1 MNHEY and CDR2 SMNVEV (reference sequence). The CDR3 spells CASSLYSSGLAKNIQYF. The DNA for the CDR3 is TGTGCCAGCAGTTTATATTCTAGCGGGTTAGCCAAAAACATTCAGTACTTC.

The chain employs TRBV20-1 and TRBJ2-7, with 8 bases that match TRBD2. The germline gives CDR1 DFQATT, CDR2 SNEGSKA (reference sequence). The ends lost 7 bases at V and 0 bases at J; junction bases unmatched: 5. CDR3 size: 13 residues. As DNA, the CDR3 is TGCAGTGGATCGAGCGGGAGCTCCTACGAGCAGTACTTC. This translates into CSGSSGSSYEQYF.

This clonotype was seen repeatedly, ten times or more. The J gene is TRBJ1-1, the V gene TRBV2; 7 bases are shared with TRBD1. The J segment lost 7 bases and the V segment lost 11 bases, leaving 7 bases of the junction unmatched. This CDR3 spans 11 amino acids. Germline V CDR1 and CDR2: SNHLY, FYNNEI. The CDR3 is CAGQESGEAFF. CDR3 DNA sequence: TGTGCCGGACAGGAATCGGGTGAAGCTTTCTTT.

J is TRBJ1-4 and V is TRBV3-1, with TRBD1 matching over 9 bases. Per germline, CDR1 LGHDT and CDR2 YNNKEL (reference sequence). Germline trimming cut 4 bases from V and 6 bases from J; bases unmatched to any gene: 6. This CDR3 is built from 15 residues. The CDR3 DNA sequence: TGTGCCAGCAGCCCATGGGGACAGGGTTATGAAAAACTGTTTTTT. Translating gives CASSPWGQGYEKLFF.

The rearrangement joins TRBV19 to TRBJ2-3; D call uncertain. The CDR3 has 14 amino acids. Per the germline V gene, CDR1 is LNHDA and CDR2 is SQIVND (reference sequence). V lost 4 bases to trimming and J lost 0 bases, with 8 bases between them. The CDR3 coding sequence is TGTGCCAGTAGTAGCGGAGACAGCACAGATACGCAGTATTTT. It codes for CASSSGDSTDTQYF.

This clonotype appeared a few times. J is TRBJ2-5 and V is TRBV9; D is possibly TRBD1 or TRBD2 (5 bases each). There are 19 residues in the CDR3. Germline CDR1 is SGDLS and CDR2 is YYNGEE. Trimming removed 3 bases at V and 5 bases at J, with 29 bases between. CDR3 bases: TGTGCCAGCAGCGCGGACCCCTACCGGGACCCCGAGGGGTATGAGACCCAGTACTTC. This codes for CASSADPYRDPEGYETQYF.

The chain combines TRBV20-1 with TRBJ2-3; possible D gene TRBD2, 5 bases. CDR1 is DFQATT and CDR2 is SNEGSKA in the germline V gene (reference sequence). CDR3 length: 14 amino acids. The germline V and J ends were trimmed by 5 bases and 1 base, with 13 bases remaining between them. This CDR3 is CSALSEGGTDTQYF. CDR3 DNA sequence: TGCAGTGCTCTGAGCGAGGGAGGCACAGATACGCAGTATTTT.

This clonotype showed up just a few times. This chain joins TRBV6-5 and TRBJ1-6; D perhaps matches TRBD1 (5 bases). The germline gives CDR1 MNHEY, CDR2 SVGAGI. V lost 11 bases to trimming and J lost 7 bases, with 15 bases between them. The CDR3 is 13 residues long. CDR3 protein: CAVGENRNSPLHF. The CDR3 DNA follows: TGTGCCGTGGGGGAAAACAGAAATTCACCCCTCCACTTT.

This clonotype was counted between two and nine times. This rearrangement joins TRBV10-2 to TRBJ1-2, with D tentatively TRBD1 (5 bases). The V gene's germline CDR1 is WSHSY and CDR2 SAAADI. CDR3 length: 14 amino acids. V gave up 0 bases and J gave up 4 bases, with 9 bases separating them. CDR3 amino acids: CASSESTVGYGYTF. The CDR3 DNA is TGCGCCAGCAGTGAGTCGACAGTGGGCTATGGCTACACCTTC.